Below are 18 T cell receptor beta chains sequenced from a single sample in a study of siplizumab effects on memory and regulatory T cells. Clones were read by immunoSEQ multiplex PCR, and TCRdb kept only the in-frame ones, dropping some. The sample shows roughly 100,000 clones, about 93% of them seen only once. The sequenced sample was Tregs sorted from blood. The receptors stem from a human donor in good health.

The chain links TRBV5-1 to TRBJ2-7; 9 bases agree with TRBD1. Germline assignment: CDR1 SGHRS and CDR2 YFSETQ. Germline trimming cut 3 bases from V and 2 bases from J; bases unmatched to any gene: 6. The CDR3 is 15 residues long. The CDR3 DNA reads TGCGCCAGCAGCTGGGGACAGGGCGCTACCTACGAGCAGTACTTC. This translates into CASSWGQGATYEQYF.

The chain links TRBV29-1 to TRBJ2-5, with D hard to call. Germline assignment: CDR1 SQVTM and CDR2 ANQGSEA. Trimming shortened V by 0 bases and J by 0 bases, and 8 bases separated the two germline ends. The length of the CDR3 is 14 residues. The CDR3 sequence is CSVEDVSNQETQYF. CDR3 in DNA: TGCAGCGTTGAAGACGTGAGCAACCAAGAGACCCAGTACTTC. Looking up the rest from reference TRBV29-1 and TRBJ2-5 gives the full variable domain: SAVISQKPSRDICQRGTSLTIQCQVDSQVTMMFWYRQQPGQSLTLIATANQGSEATYESGFVIDKFPISRPNLTFSTLTVSNMSPEDSSIYLCSVEDVSNQETQYFGPGTRLLVL.

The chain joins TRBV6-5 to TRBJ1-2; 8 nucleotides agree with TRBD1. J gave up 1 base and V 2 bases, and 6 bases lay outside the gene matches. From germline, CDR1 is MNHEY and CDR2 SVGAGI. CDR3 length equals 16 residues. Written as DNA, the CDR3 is TGTGCCAGCAGTTACATCCAGGGGGCAAATAACTATGGCTACACCTTC. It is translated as CASSYIQGANNYGYTF.

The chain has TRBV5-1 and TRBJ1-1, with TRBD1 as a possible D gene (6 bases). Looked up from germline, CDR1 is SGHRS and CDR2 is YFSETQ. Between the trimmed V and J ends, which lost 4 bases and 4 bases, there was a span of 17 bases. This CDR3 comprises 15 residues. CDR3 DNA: TGCGCCAGCAGCCCTGGATTGGGGGGCGGCACTGAAGCTTTCTTT. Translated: CASSPGLGGGTEAFF. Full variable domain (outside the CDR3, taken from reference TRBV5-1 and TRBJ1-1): KAGVTQTPRYLIKTRGQQVTLSCSPISGHRSVSWYQQTPGQGLQFLFEYFSETQRNKGNFPGRFSGRQFSNSRSEMNVSTLELGDSALYLCASSPGLGGGTEAFFGQGTRLTVV.

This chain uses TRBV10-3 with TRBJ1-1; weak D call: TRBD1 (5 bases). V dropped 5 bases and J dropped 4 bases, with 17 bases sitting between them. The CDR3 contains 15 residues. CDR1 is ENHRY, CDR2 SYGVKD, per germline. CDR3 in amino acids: CAISPVGEVGTEAFF. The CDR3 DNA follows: TGTGCCATCAGTCCCGTAGGGGAAGTGGGCACTGAAGCTTTCTTT.

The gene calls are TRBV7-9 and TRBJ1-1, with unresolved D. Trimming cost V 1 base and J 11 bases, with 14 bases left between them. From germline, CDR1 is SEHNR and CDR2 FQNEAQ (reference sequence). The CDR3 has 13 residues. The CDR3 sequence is CASSLGSKVEAFF. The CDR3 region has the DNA TGTGCCAGCAGCTTAGGAAGTAAGGTTGAGGCTTTCTTT.

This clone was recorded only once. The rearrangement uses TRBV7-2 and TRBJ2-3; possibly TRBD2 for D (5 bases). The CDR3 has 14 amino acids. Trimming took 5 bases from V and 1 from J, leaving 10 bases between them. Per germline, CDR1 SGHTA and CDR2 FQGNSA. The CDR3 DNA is TGTGCCAGCAGCCCCTTTAGCGGCACAGATACGCAGTATTTT. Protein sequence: CASSPFSGTDTQYF.

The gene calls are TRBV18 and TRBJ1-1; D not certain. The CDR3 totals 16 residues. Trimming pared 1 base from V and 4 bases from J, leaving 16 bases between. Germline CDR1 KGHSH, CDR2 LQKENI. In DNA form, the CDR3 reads TGTGCCAGCTCACCACTGTCTACGGCCCCAGGCACTGAAGCTTTCTTT. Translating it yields CASSPLSTAPGTEAFF.

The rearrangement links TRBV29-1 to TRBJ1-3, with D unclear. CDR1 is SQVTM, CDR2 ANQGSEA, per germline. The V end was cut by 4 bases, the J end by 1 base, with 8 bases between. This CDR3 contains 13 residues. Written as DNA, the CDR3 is TGCAGCGTTGGCGTCTCATCTGGAAACACCATATATTTT. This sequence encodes CSVGVSSGNTIYF.

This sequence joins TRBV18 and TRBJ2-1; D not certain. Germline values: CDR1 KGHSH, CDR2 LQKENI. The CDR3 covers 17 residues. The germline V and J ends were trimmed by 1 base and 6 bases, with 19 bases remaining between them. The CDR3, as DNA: TGTGCCAGCTCACCACGCTCTAGTCTCCTTACGGGCAATGAGCAGTTCTTC. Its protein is CASSPRSSLLTGNEQFF.

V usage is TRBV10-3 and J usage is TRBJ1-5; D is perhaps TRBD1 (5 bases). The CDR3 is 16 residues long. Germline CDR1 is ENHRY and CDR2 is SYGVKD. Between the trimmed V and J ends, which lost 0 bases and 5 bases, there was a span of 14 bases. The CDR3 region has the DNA TGTGCCATCAGTGAGTCGAGGCAGGGAGCAGATCAGCCCCAGCATTTT. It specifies CAISESRQGADQPQHF.

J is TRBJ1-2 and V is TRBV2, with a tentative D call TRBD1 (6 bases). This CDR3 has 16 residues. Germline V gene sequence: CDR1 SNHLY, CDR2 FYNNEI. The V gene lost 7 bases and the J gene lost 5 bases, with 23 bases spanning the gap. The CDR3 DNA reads TGTGCCAGCAACACACTCTCCGGGACACTTTTTTATGGCTACACCTTC. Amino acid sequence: CASNTLSGTLFYGYTF.

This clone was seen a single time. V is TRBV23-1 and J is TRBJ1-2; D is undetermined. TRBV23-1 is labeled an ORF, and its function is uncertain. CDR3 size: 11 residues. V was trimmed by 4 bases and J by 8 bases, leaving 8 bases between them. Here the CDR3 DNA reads TGCGCCAGCAGTCTGTGGGGAGGCTACACCTTC. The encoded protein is CASSLWGGYTF.

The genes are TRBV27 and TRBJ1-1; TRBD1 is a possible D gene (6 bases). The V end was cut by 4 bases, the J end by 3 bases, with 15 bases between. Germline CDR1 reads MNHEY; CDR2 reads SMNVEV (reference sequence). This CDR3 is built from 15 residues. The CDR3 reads CASSSRPGGYTEAFF. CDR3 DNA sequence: TGTGCCAGCAGTTCAAGGCCGGGGGGCTACACTGAAGCTTTCTTT.

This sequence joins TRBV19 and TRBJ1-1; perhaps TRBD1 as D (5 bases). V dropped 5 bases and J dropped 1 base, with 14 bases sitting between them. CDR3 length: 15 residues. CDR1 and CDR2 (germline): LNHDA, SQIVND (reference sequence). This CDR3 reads CASSFTGTANTEAFF. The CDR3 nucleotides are TGTGCCAGTAGTTTCACCGGGACGGCGAACACTGAAGCTTTCTTT.

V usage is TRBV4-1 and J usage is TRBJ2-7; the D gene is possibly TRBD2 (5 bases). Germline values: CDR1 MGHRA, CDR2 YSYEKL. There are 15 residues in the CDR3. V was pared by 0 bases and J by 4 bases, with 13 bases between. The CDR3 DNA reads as TGCGCCAGCAGCCAAGATCCGGGATTGGTGTACGAGCAGTACTTC. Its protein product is CASSQDPGLVYEQYF.

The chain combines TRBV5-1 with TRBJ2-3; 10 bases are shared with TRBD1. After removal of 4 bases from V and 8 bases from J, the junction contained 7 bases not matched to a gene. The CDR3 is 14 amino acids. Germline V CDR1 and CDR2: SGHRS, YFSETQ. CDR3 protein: CASSMGQGTGTQYF. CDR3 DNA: TGCGCCAGCAGCATGGGACAGGGGACCGGTACGCAGTATTTT.

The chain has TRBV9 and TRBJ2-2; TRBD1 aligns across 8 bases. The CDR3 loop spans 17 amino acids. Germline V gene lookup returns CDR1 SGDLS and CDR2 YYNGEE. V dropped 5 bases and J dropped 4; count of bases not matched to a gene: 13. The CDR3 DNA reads TGTGCCAGCAGTCCTACTCCGGGACAGGCGATCACCGGGGAGCTGTTTTTT. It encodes CASSPTPGQAITGELFF.